This TCR beta chain was captured in a study of Ad26.COV2.S vaccination and SARS-CoV-2 variants. Study outcomes and limitations: TCR breadth and depth estimates may have understated total T cell responses.

Treatment of the sample: around 19 received Ad26.COV2.S at low or high dose, single or two shots; roughly five received placebo; per-sample allocation not given. Samples analyzed were those drawn on day 63 after the first vaccine or placebo injection. Donation was by an adult aged 18-55 years who was in Boston. This clone was counted once. Its antigen is unidentified. Profiled with immunoSEQ multiplex PCR; TCRdb holds only in-frame clones, not every one. The sample holds about 470,000 clones, 90% seen once. V shed 5 bases, J shed 4 bases, and the junction held 8 bases outside the gene matches. Germline V gene sequence: CDR1 LNHNV, CDR2 YYDKDF (reference sequence). The CDR3 consists of 15 residues.

The rearrangement uses TRBV15 and TRBJ1-3; 7 bases fit TRBD1. This material consisted of peripheral blood, taken in a trial of Ad26.COV2.S vaccine versus placebo. The sequence derives from a person between 18 and 65 years old who received the Ad26.COV2.S COVID-19 vaccine or a placebo. CDR3 sequence: CATSGRQGSGNTIYF. In DNA, the CDR3 is TGTGCCACCAGCGGCCGACAGGGATCGGGAAACACCATATATTTT.